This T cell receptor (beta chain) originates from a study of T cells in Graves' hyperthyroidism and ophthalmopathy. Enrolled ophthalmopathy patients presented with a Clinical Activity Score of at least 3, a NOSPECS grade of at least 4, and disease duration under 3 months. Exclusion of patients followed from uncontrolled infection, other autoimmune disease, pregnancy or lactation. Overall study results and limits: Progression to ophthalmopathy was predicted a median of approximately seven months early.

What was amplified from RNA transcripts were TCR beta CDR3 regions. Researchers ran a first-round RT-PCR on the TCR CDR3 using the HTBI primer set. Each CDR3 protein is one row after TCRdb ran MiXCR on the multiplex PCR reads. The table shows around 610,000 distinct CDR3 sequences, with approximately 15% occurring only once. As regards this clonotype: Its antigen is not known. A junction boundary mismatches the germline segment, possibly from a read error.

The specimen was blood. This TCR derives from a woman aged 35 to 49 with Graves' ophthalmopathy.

This CDR3 reads CGSSSGQLYAPNQETQYF. In DNA, the CDR3 is TGCGGCAGCAGCTCCGGACAGCTGTACGCGCCGAACCAAGAGACCCAGTACTTC. The gene calls are TRBV5-1 and TRBJ2-5; maybe TRBD1 (6 bases). The CDR3 is 18 amino acids. CDR1 and CDR2 from the germline V gene are SGHRS and YFSETQ.